A single sample gave rise to the 25 T cell receptor beta chains below, sequenced in a study of circulating and synovial CD4+ cells in juvenile arthritis. Using immunoSEQ multiplex PCR, the repertoire was profiled, and TCRdb retains in-frame clones only, with some absent. The sample lists around 31,000 clones, about 95% seen once, with 0.15% to 0.2% in the top ten. The specimen was CD4+ T cells from blood. The receptors originated from a human donor with juvenile idiopathic arthritis.

The V call is TRBV5-1, the J call TRBJ2-7, with TRBD2 as a possible D gene (5 bases). The germline gives CDR1 SGHRS, CDR2 YFSETQ. Trimming removed 2 bases from V and 8 bases from J, with 23 bases in between. The CDR3 has 16 residues. CDR3 sequence reads: CASSFLFGVESNQQYF. CDR3 in DNA: TGCGCCAGCAGCTTTCTTTTCGGGGTTGAGAGCAACCAGCAGTACTTC.

J is TRBJ2-7 and V is TRBV29-1; 8 nucleotides match TRBD1. The CDR3 extends over 15 amino acids. Germline V CDR1 and CDR2: SQVTM, ANQGSEA. The V and J ends lost 0 bases and 2 bases, in that order; junction bases with no gene match: 6. The CDR3 loop reads CSVEDPTGATYEQYF. CDR3 bases: TGCAGCGTTGAAGACCCGACAGGGGCCACCTACGAGCAGTACTTC.

This chain joins TRBV5-1 and TRBJ2-7, with D perhaps matching TRBD1 (5 bases). Germline V lookup: CDR1 SGHRS, CDR2 YFSETQ. This CDR3 contains 13 residues. Trimming removed 2 bases from V and 3 bases from J, with 9 bases in between. The CDR3 spells CASSFGRDYEQYF. The CDR3 nucleotides are TGCGCCAGCAGCTTTGGCAGGGACTACGAGCAGTACTTC.

The genes are TRBV30 and TRBJ1-1, with no clear D. Germline CDR1 is GTSNPN and CDR2 is SVGIG (reference sequence). The CDR3 spans 12 residues. V lost 7 bases and J lost 4, with 13 bases in between. In nucleotides, the CDR3 is TGTGCCTTGACCGGGGAAAGCACTGAAGCTTTCTTT. Its protein is CALTGESTEAFF.

V and J are TRBV10-3 and TRBJ2-1, with TRBD2 matching over 8 bases. This CDR3 is built from 17 residues. Germline CDR1 reads ENHRY; CDR2 reads SYGVKD. With V trimmed by 10 bases and J by 9 bases, 23 bases remained unmatched. The CDR3 DNA is TGTGCCACCAACTCAAATCCCGGGACTAGTGGGTCCGGTGAGCAGTTCTTC. Protein: CATNSNPGTSGSGEQFF.

The chain uses TRBV2 and TRBJ2-1; 7 bases match TRBD2. The ends lost 4 bases at V and 9 bases at J; junction bases unmatched: 6. This CDR3 comprises 13 residues. Germline V gene lookup returns CDR1 SNHLY and CDR2 FYNNEI. The CDR3 nucleotides are TGTGCCAGCAGTGGGGCGGGGGTCGGTGAGCAGTTCTTC. It codes for CASSGAGVGEQFF.

The rearrangement links TRBV10-3 to TRBJ2-5, with 9 bases aligning to TRBD1. Looked up from germline, CDR1 is ENHRY and CDR2 is SYGVKD. This CDR3 spans 13 amino acids. The V gene end was trimmed by 10 bases and the J gene end by 4 bases; junction bases not matched to a gene: 7. CDR3 nucleotide sequence: TGTGCCACCGGGGAACAGGGGGCAGAGACCCAGTACTTC. This codes for CATGEQGAETQYF.

V gene TRBV6-1 combines with J gene TRBJ1-2; D call uncertain. The CDR3 is made up of 15 amino acids. Deletions cut 5 bases from V and 0 bases from J, with 13 bases between. The germline V gene encodes CDR1 MNHNS and CDR2 SASEGT. In nucleotides, the CDR3 is TGTGCCAGCAGTCCCCTACAGAAACCTAACTATGGCTACACCTTC. It yields the protein CASSPLQKPNYGYTF.

This clone was counted once. V usage is TRBV5-3 and J usage is TRBJ1-2; no clear D. Being an ORF, TRBV5-3 has a function that is uncertain. The ends were cut back, 9 bases at V and 6 bases at J, with 12 bases in the middle. CDR3 length: 11 residues. The CDR3 sequence: CATQDMDGYTF. In nucleotides, the CDR3 is TGTGCCACACAAGACATGGATGGCTACACCTTC.

This rearrangement joins TRBV18 to TRBJ2-1; D unclear. There are 15 residues in the CDR3. Germline V gene sequence: CDR1 KGHSH, CDR2 LQKENI. The V and J ends lost 6 bases and 8 bases respectively, with 20 bases between them. The CDR3 loop is CASSPGEGATDEQFF. In DNA, the CDR3 is TGTGCCAGCTCTCCGGGTGAAGGAGCGACCGATGAGCAGTTCTTC.

V and J are TRBV5-4 and TRBJ2-7; TRBD1 matches 8 bases. The germline V gene encodes CDR1 SGHNT and CDR2 YYREEE (reference sequence). The trim removed 4 bases at V and 6 bases at J, leaving 6 bases unmatched. The CDR3 is 13 residues long. CDR3 residues: CASSVDRVGEQYF. The DNA for the CDR3 is TGTGCCAGCAGCGTGGACAGGGTTGGCGAGCAGTACTTC.

The CDR3 DNA reads TGTGCCAGCAGCGTAGGGGGACAGGGTTTCGACGAGCAGTACTTC. Amino acids: CASSVGGQGFDEQYF. This chain connects TRBV9 to TRBJ2-5, with 9 bases identical to TRBD1. The J call could be wrong; TRBJ2-7 is a better fit for the DNA end. CDR3 size: 15 residues. Germline values: CDR1 SGDLS, CDR2 YYNGEE.

The chain couples TRBV7-2 to TRBJ1-3, with D maybe TRBD1 (5 bases). The CDR3 spans 16 residues. Trimming took 1 base from V and 4 from J, leaving 14 bases between them. Per the germline V gene, CDR1 is SGHTA and CDR2 is FQGNSA. The CDR3 coding sequence is TGTGCCAGCAGCTTAGGGCCCAGGGTGACGGGAAACACCATATATTTT. The encoded protein is CASSLGPRVTGNTIYF.

The chain links TRBV10-2 to TRBJ1-3, with D possibly being TRBD1 (5 bases). The V end lost 5 bases, the J end lost 4 bases, and 18 bases lay between the germline ends. The CDR3 contains 16 residues. Germline CDR1 reads WSHSY; CDR2 reads SAAADI. The CDR3 bases are TGCGCCAGCAGTCTCACGGGGGGGATCTCCGGAAACACCATATATTTT. This encodes CASSLTGGISGNTIYF.

This chain uses TRBV7-8 with TRBJ2-5, with 12 bases lining up with TRBD1. The germline V gene has CDR1 SGHVS and CDR2 FQNEAQ. The CDR3 extends over 14 amino acids. Trimming removed 3 bases from V and 6 bases from J; junction bases left unmatched: 2. The CDR3 nucleotides are TGTGCCAGCAGCTTGGGACAGGGGGCAAAGACCCAGTACTTC. It specifies CASSLGQGAKTQYF.

The CDR3 sequence is CASSSDGGLAGTDTQYF. DNA of the CDR3: TGTGCCAGCAGCTCTGATGGGGGACTAGCCGGCACAGATACGCAGTATTTT. J is TRBJ2-3 and V is TRBV7-3; 9 bases align to TRBD2. Germline V gene data show CDR1 as SGHTA and CDR2 as FQGTGA. V was pared by 4 bases and J by 1 base, with 9 bases of the junction left unmatched. The CDR3 covers 17 residues.

The rearrangement links TRBV15 to TRBJ2-3; perhaps TRBD2 as D (5 bases). V was cut by 5 bases and J by 0 bases, with 12 bases left in between. Germline V lookup: CDR1 LNHNV, CDR2 YYDKDF (reference sequence). This CDR3 region has 15 residues. This CDR3 is CATSRRSGSTDTQYF. CDR3 in DNA: TGTGCCACCAGCCGACGGAGCGGCAGCACAGATACGCAGTATTTT. The whole variable domain, remainder taken from reference TRBV15 and TRBJ2-3, is DAMVIQNPRYQVTQFGKPVTLSCSQTLNHNVMYWYQQKSSQAPKLLFHYYDKDFNNEADTPDNFQSRRPNTSFCFLDIRSPGLGDTAMYLCATSRRSGSTDTQYFGPGTRLTVL.

V gene TRBV7-2 combines with J gene TRBJ2-3; D ambiguous. CDR1 and CDR2 from the germline V gene are SGHTA and FQGNSA. Trimming stripped 3 bases from V and 2 bases from J, with 12 bases between. The CDR3 runs to 15 residues. The CDR3 loop is CASSFRDYPTDTQYF. In DNA, the CDR3 is TGTGCCAGCAGCTTTCGAGATTACCCCACAGATACGCAGTATTTT.

This chain joins TRBV6-1 and TRBJ1-5; D not certain. The CDR3 covers 13 residues. Germline assignment: CDR1 MNHNS and CDR2 SASEGT. The germline V and J ends were trimmed by 2 bases and 6 bases, with 8 bases remaining between them. The CDR3 is CASSEFPSQPQHF. In nucleotides, the CDR3 is TGTGCCAGCAGTGAATTTCCGAGTCAGCCCCAGCATTTT.

This sequence joins TRBV5-1 and TRBJ2-1, with D possibly TRBD2 on 5 matching bases. The CDR3 is 16 amino acids. CDR1 is SGHRS and CDR2 is YFSETQ in the germline V gene. Trimming removed 5 bases from V and 1 base from J, with 16 bases in between. The CDR3 region has the DNA TGCGCCAGCAGGGATCTTCGGACTGGTTCCTACAATGAGCAGTTCTTC. Protein sequence: CASRDLRTGSYNEQFF. Full variable domain (outside the CDR3, taken from reference TRBV5-1 and TRBJ2-1): KAGVTQTPRYLIKTRGQQVTLSCSPISGHRSVSWYQQTPGQGLQFLFEYFSETQRNKGNFPGRFSGRQFSNSRSEMNVSTLELGDSALYLCASRDLRTGSYNEQFFGPGTRLTVL.

This chain links TRBV27 with TRBJ2-3, with 7 bases fitting TRBD1. The germline gives CDR1 MNHEY, CDR2 SMNVEV (reference sequence). The V segment lost 6 bases and the J segment 0 bases; nucleotides outside the gene matches: 6. The CDR3 covers 15 residues. CDR3 nucleotides: TGTGCCAGCAGCAGACAGGGACCTAGCACAGATACGCAGTATTTT. As protein: CASSRQGPSTDTQYF.

This rearrangement joins TRBV5-1 to TRBJ2-5, with D perhaps matching TRBD1 (5 bases). This CDR3 is 14 amino acids long. V was clipped by 4 bases and J by 5 bases, with 15 bases between them. CDR1 is SGHRS, CDR2 YFSETQ, per germline. This CDR3 reads CASSGAPWVETQYF. The CDR3 DNA follows: TGCGCCAGCAGCGGGGCCCCGTGGGTGGAGACCCAGTACTTC.

The rearrangement uses TRBV6-5 and TRBJ1-3; D remains unclear. This CDR3 is 11 amino acids long. V was cut by 3 bases and J by 7 bases, with 4 bases left in between. Germline CDR1 reads MNHEY; CDR2 reads SVGAGI. The CDR3 nucleotides read TGTGCCAGCAGTTATCAGAACACCATATATTTT. Protein: CASSYQNTIYF.

CDR3 in amino acids: CASSVLAGGDTQYF. The CDR3 DNA is TGTGCCAGCAGTGTACTCGCGGGGGGAGATACGCAGTATTTT. The chain couples TRBV6-1 to TRBJ2-3; 8 bases map to TRBD2. CDR3 length: 14 amino acids. J lost 5 bases, V lost 4 bases, and 5 bases had no gene match. The germline CDR1 and CDR2 sequences are MNHNS and SASEGT.

The chain recombines TRBV11-1 with TRBJ2-7; 7 bases line up with TRBD1. Germline V gene lookup returns CDR1 SGHAT and CDR2 FQDESV (reference sequence). This CDR3 region has 13 residues. Unmatched junction bases numbered 6, after V lost 5 bases and J lost 5 bases. This CDR3 reads CASSPDRVNEQYF. CDR3 bases: TGTGCCAGCAGCCCTGACAGGGTAAACGAGCAGTACTTC.